This T cell receptor beta chain was captured by sequencing in a study of T cell changes during pregnancy in multiple sclerosis. Sequencing was performed with immunoSEQ multiplex PCR; in TCRdb, only in-frame clones are kept and a portion is missing. In the table there are fewer than 65,000 clones, approximately 91% of which are singletons. This material consisted of CD8+ T cells from peripheral blood mononuclear cells, taken after pregnancy. This sequence was found in a female donor with multiple sclerosis, enrolled in a pregnancy study.

CDR3 sequence (DNA): TGTGCCAGCAGCCCCAACCGTCCCCCGGGACAATTCAGCTATGGCTACACCTTC. Encoded protein: CASSPNRPPGQFSYGYTF. V and J are TRBV7-4 and TRBJ1-2, with D perhaps matching TRBD1 (6 bases). The CDR3 is 18 amino acids. V was shortened by 5 bases and J by 4 bases, with 26 bases between the two germline ends. CDR1 and CDR2 from the germline V gene are SGHVT and SQSDAQ. Full variable domain (rest looked up from reference TRBV7-4 and TRBJ1-2): GAGVSQSPRYKVAKRGRDVALRCDSISGHVTLYWYRQTLGQGSEVLTYSQSDAQRDKSGRPSGRFSAERPERSVSTLKIQRTEQGDSAVYLCASSPNRPPGQFSYGYTFGSGTRLTVV.